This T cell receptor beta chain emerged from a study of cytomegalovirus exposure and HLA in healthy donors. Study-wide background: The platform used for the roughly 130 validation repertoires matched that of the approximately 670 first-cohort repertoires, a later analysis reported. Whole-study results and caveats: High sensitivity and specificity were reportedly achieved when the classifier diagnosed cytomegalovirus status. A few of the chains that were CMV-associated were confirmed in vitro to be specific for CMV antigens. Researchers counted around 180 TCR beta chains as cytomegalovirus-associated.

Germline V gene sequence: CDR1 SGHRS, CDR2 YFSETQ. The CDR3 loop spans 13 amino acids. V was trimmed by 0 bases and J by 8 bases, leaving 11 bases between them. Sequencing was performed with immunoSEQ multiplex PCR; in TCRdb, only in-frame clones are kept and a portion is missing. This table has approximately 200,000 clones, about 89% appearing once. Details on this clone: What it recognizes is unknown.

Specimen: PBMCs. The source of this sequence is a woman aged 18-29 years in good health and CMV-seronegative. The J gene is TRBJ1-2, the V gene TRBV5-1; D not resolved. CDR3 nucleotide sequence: TGCGCCAGCAGCTTGGCCCCCCTCGCGGGCTACACCTTC. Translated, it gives CASSLAPLAGYTF.